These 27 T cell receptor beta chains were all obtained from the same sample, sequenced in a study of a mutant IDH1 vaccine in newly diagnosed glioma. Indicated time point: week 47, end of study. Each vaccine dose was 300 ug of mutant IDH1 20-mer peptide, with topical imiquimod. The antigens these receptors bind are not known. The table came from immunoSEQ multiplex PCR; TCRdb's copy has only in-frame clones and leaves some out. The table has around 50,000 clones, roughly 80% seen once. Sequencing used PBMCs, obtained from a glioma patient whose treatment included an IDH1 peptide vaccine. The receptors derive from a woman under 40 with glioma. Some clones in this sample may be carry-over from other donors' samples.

CDR3 region: CASSPEGGPGNTIYF. The CDR3 DNA sequence: TGTGCCAGCTCACCGGAAGGGGGGCCCGGAAACACCATATATTTT. The V and J genes are TRBV18 and TRBJ1-3; tentatively, D is TRBD1 (6 bases). This CDR3 is 15 amino acids long. Germline CDR1 is KGHSH and CDR2 is LQKENI. Trimming took 3 bases from V and 4 from J, leaving 13 bases between them.

The CDR3 nucleotides read TGTGCCAGCAGTTACTCGAAGACAGGTGCCACTGAAGCTTTCTTT. Translated: CASSYSKTGATEAFF. V is TRBV6-5 and J is TRBJ1-1; TRBD1 is a possible D gene (6 bases). Trimming cost V 0 bases and J 4 bases, with 12 bases left between them. The CDR3 sequence is 15 residues long. In germline, CDR1 is MNHEY, CDR2 SVGAGI.

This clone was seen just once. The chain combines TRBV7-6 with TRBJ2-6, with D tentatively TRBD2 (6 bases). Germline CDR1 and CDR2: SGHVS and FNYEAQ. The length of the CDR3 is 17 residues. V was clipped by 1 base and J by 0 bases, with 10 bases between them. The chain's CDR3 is CASSLVGGRSGANVLTF. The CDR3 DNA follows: TGTGCCAGCAGCTTAGTCGGAGGGCGCTCTGGGGCCAACGTCCTGACTTTC. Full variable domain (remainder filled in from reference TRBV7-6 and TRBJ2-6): GAGVSQSPRYKVTKRGQDVALRCDPISGHVSLYWYRQALGQGPEFLTYFNYEAQQDKSGLPNDRFSAERPEGSISTLTIQRTEQRDSAMYRCASSLVGGRSGANVLTFGAGSRLTVL.

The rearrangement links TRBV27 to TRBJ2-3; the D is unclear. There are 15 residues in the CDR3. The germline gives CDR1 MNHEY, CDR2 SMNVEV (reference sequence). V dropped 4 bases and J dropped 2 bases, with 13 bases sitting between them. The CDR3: CASSSGPTLTDTQYF. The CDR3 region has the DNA TGTGCCAGCAGTTCGGGCCCGACTCTCACAGATACGCAGTATTTT.

DNA for the CDR3: TGTGCCTGGAGGAGAGACAGTGAAGCTTTCTTT. This sequence encodes CAWRRDSEAFF. This chain links TRBV30 with TRBJ1-1, with D tentatively TRBD1 (5 bases). The V end was cut by 3 bases, the J end by 7 bases, with 9 bases between. The CDR3 sequence is 11 residues long. Germline CDR1 and CDR2: GTSNPN and SVGIG (reference sequence).

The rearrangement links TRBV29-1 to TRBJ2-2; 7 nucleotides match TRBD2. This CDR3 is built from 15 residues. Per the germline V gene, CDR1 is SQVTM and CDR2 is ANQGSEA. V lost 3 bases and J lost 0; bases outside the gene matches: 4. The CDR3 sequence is CSVETGGANTGELFF. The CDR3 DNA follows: TGCAGCGTTGAGACGGGAGGCGCGAACACCGGGGAGCTGTTTTTT.

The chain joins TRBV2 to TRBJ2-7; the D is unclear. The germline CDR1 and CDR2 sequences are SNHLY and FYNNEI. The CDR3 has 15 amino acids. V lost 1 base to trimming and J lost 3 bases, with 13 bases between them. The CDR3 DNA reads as TGTGCCAGCAGTGAAGGGGAACAGCGCTACTACGAGCAGTACTTC. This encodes CASSEGEQRYYEQYF. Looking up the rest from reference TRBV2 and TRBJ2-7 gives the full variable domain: EPEVTQTPSHQVTQMGQEVILRCVPISNHLYFYWYRQILGQKVEFLVSFYNNEISEKSEIFDDQFSVERPDGSNFTLKIRSTKLEDSAMYFCASSEGEQRYYEQYFGPGTRLTVT.

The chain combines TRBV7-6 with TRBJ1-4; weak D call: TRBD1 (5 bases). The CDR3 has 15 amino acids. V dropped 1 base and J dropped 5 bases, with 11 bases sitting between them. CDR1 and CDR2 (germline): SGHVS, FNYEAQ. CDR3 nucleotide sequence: TGTGCCAGCAGCTTAGGCGACAGACTGAATGAAAAACTGTTTTTT. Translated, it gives CASSLGDRLNEKLFF.

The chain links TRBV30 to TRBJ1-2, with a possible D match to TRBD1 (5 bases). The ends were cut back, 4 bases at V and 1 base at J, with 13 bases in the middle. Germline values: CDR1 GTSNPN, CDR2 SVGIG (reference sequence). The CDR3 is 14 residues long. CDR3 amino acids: CAWTVPRGNYGYTF. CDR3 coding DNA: TGTGCCTGGACCGTACCGAGGGGTAACTATGGCTACACCTTC.

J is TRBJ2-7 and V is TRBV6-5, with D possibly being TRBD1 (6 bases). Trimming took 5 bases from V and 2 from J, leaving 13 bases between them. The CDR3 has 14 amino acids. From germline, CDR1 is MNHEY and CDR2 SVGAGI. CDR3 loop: CASSNRDIPYEQYF. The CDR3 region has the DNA TGTGCCAGCAGTAACAGGGATATCCCCTACGAGCAGTACTTC.

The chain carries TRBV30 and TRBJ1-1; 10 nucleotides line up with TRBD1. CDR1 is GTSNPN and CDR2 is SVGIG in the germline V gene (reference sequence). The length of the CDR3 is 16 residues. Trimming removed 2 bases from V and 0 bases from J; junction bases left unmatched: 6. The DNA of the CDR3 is TGTGCCTGGAGTCGTGGGACAGGGGTGGTGAACACTGAAGCTTTCTTT. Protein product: CAWSRGTGVVNTEAFF.

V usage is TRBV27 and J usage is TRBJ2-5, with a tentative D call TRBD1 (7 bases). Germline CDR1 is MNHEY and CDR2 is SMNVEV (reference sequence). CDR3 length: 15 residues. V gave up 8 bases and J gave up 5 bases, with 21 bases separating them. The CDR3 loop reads CASAGENRGLETQYF. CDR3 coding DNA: TGTGCCAGCGCCGGAGAAAACAGGGGACTGGAGACCCAGTACTTC.

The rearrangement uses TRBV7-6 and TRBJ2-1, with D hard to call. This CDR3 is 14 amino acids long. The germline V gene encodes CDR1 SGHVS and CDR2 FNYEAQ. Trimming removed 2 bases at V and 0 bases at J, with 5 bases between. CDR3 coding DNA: TGTGCCAGCAGCTTACGGAGCTCCTACAATGAGCAGTTCTTC. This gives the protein CASSLRSSYNEQFF.

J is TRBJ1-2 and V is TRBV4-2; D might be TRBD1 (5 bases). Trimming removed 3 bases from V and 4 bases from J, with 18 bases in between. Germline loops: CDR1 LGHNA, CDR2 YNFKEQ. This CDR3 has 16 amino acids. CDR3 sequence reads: CASSHGGRDQGYGYTF. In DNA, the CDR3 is TGTGCCAGCAGCCATGGGGGGAGGGATCAGGGCTATGGCTACACCTTC.

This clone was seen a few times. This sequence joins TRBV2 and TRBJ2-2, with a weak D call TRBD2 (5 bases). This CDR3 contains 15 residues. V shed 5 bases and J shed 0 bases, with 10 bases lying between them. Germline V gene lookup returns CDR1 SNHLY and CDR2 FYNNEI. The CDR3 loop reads CASSRSGTNTGELFF. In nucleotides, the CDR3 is TGTGCCAGCAGTCGAAGCGGCACGAACACCGGGGAGCTGTTTTTT.

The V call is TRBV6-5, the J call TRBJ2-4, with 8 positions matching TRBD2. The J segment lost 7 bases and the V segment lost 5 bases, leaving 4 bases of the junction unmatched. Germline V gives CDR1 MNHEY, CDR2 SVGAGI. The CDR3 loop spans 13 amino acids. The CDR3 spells CASSNGLANIQYF. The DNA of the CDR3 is TGTGCCAGCAGTAACGGACTAGCTAACATTCAGTACTTC.

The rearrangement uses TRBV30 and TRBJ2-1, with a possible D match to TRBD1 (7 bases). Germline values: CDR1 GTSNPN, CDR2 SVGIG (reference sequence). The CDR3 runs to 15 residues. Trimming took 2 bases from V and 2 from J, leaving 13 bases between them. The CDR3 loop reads CAWSMTRGPYNEQFF. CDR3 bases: TGTGCCTGGAGTATGACTAGGGGGCCCTACAATGAGCAGTTCTTC.

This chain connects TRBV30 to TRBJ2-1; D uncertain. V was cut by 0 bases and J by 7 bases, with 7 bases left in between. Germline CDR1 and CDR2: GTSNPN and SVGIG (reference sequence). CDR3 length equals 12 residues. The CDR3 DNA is TGTGCCTGGAGTGTGGATATAAATGAGCAGTTCTTC. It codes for CAWSVDINEQFF.

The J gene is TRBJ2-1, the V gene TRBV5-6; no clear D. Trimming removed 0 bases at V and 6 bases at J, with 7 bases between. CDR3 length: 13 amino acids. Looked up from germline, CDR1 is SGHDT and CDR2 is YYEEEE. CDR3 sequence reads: CASSLGSPNEQFF. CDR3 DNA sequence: TGTGCCAGCAGCTTGGGGAGCCCCAATGAGCAGTTCTTC. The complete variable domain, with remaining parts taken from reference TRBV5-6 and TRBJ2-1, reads DAGVTQSPTHLIKTRGQQVTLRCSPKSGHDTVSWYQQALGQGPQFIFQYYEEEERQRGNFPDRFSGHQFPNYSSELNVNALLLGDSALYLCASSLGSPNEQFFGPGTRLTVL.

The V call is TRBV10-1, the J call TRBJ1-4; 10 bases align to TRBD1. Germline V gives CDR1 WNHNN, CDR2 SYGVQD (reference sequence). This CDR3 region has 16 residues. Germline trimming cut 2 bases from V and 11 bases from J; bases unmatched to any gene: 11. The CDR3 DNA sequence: TGCGCCAGCAGTGAGGGGGACAGGGGCACACCCATTAAACTGTTTTTT. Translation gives CASSEGDRGTPIKLFF.

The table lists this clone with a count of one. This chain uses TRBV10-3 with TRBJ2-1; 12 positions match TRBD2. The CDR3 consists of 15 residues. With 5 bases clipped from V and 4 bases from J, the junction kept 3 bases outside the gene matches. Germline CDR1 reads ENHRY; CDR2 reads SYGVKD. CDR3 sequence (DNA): TGTGCCATCAGTCCGACTAGCGGGAGATACAATGAGCAGTTCTTC. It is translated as CAISPTSGRYNEQFF.

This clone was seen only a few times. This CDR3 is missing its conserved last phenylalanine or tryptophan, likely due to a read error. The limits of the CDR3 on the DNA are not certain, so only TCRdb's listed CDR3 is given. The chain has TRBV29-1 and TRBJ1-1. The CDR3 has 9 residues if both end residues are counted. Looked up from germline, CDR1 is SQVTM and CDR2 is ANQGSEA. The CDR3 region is CSVESRPPL.

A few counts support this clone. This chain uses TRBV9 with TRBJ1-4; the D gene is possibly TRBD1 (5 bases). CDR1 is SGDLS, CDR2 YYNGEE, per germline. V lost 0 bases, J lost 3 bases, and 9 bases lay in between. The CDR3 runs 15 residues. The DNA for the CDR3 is TGTGCCAGCAGCGTAGGGGACTCCGCTAATGAAAAACTGTTTTTT. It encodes CASSVGDSANEKLFF. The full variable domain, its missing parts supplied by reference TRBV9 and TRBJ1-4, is DSGVTQTPKHLITATGQRVTLRCSPRSGDLSVYWYQQSLDQGLQFLIQYYNGEERAKGNILERFSAQQFPDLHSELNLSSLELGDSALYFCASSVGDSANEKLFFGSGTQLSVL.

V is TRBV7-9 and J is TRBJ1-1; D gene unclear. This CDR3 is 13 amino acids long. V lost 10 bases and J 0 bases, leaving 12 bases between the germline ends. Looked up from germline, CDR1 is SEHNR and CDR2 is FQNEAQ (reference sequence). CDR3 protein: CATNGQVNTEAFF. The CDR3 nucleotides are TGTGCCACAAATGGGCAGGTGAACACTGAAGCTTTCTTT.

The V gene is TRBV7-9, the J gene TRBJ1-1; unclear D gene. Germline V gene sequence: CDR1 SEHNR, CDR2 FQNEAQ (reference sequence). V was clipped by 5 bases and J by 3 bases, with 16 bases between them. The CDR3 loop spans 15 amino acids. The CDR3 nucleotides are TGTGCCAGCAGCCGAGCCCGCACTACTTACACTGAAGCTTTCTTT. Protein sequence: CASSRARTTYTEAFF.

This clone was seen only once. The CDR3 spells CASSLGSGRQSSYEQYF. The CDR3, as DNA: TGTGCCAGCAGCTTAGGGTCGGGACGACAGAGCTCCTACGAGCAGTACTTC. The chain is built from TRBV7-9 and TRBJ2-7; D possibly matches TRBD1 or TRBD2 (5 bases each). Germline V lookup: CDR1 SEHNR, CDR2 FQNEAQ (reference sequence). The length of the CDR3 is 17 residues. The V and J ends lost 1 base and 0 bases respectively, with 16 bases between them.

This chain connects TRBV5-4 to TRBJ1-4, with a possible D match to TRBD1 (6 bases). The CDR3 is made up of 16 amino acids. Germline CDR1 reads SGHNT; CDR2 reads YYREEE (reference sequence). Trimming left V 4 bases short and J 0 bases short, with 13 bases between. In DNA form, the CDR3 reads TGTGCCAGCAGCCCTCAGGGGCCCTCAACTAATGAAAAACTGTTTTTT. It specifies CASSPQGPSTNEKLFF.